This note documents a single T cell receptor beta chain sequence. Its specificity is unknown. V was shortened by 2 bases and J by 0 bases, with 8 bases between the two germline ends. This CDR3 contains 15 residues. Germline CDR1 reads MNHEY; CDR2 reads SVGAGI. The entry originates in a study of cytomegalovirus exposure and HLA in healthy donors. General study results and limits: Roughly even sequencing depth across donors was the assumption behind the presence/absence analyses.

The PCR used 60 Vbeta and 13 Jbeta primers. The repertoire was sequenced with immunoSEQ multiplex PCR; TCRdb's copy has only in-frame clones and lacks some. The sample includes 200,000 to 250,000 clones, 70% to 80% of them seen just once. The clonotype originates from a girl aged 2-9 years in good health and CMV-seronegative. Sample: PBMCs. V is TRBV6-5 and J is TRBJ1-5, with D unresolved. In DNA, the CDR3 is TGTGCCAGCAGTTACGGCCAGAATAGCAATCAGCCCCAGCATTTT. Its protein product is CASSYGQNSNQPQHF.